What follows is one T cell receptor beta chain and its context. Its specificity is not known. The sample belongs to a study of OX40 agonist ivuxolimab in advanced cancers. Study-level findings and limits: There was clonal expansion of CD4+ and CD8+ blood T cells by week 6 at 0.1 to 3.0 mg/kg.

The repertoire was sequenced with immunoSEQ multiplex PCR; TCRdb's copy has only in-frame clones and lacks some. The repertoire holds tens of thousands of clones, with about 91% as singletons. This sequence was found in an adult with an advanced solid tumor such as melanoma, head and neck, liver or kidney cancer. The starting material was CD4+ or CD8+ T cells sorted from blood, obtained in a trial of the OX40 agonist ivuxolimab.

The CDR3 loop reads CASSARQGYEQYF. CDR3 nucleotide sequence: TGTGCCAGCAGCGCTCGACAGGGCTACGAGCAGTACTTC. The rearrangement uses TRBV9 and TRBJ2-7; 7 bases fit TRBD1. Germline CDR1 and CDR2: SGDLS and YYNGEE. The J segment lost 3 bases and the V segment lost 3 bases, leaving 3 bases of the junction unmatched. This CDR3 contains 13 residues.